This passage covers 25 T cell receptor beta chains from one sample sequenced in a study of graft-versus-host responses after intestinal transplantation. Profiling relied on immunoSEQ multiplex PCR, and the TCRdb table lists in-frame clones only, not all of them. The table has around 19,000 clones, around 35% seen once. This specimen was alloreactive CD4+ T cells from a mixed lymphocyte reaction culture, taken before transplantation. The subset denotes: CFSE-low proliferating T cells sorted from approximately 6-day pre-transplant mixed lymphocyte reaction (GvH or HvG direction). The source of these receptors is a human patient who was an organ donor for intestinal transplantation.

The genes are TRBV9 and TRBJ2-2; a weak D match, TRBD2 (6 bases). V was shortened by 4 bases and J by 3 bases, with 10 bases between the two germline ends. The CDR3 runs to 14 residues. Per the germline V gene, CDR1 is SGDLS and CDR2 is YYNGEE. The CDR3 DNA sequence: TGTGCCAGCAGCCCGGGACTCTACACCGGGGAGCTGTTTTTT. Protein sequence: CASSPGLYTGELFF.

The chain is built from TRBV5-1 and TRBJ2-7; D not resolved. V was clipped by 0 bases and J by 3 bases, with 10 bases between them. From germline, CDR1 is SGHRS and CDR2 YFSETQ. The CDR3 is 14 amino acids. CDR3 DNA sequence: TGCGCCAGCAGCTTGGCCGGCAGCCACTACGAGCAGTACTTC. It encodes CASSLAGSHYEQYF.

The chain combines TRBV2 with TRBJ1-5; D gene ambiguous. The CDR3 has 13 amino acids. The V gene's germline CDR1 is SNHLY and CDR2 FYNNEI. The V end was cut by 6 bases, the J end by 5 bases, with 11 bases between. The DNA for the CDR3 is TGTGCCAGCAGCTATGGCCGGGATCAGCCCCAGCATTTT. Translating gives CASSYGRDQPQHF.

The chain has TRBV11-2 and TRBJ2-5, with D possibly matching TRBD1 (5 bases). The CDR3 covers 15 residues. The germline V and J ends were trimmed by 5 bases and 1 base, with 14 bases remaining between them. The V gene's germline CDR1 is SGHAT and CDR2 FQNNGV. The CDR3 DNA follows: TGTGCCAGCAGCCTAATGGGGCAAGGCCAAGAGACCCAGTACTTC. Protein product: CASSLMGQGQETQYF.

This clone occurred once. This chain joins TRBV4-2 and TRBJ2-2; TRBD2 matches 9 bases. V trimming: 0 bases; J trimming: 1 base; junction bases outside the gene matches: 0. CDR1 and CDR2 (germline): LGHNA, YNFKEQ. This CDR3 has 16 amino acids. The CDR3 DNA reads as TGTGCCAGCAGCCAAGATAGCGGGAGGAACACCGGGGAGCTGTTTTTT. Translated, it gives CASSQDSGRNTGELFF.

CDR3 nucleotide sequence: TGCGCCAGCAGCCAAGTATATCTGGGATATGGCTACACCTTC. It codes for CASSQVYLGYGYTF. The chain links TRBV4-1 to TRBJ1-2, with D uncertain. Trimming took off 1 base at V and 5 bases at J, with 11 bases between the two ends. Germline lookup yields CDR1 MGHRA and CDR2 YSYEKL. This CDR3 region has 14 residues.

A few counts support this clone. This chain's CDR3 is CASSQDHEGGLVGYTF. The DNA for the CDR3 is TGCGCCAGCAGCCAAGATCACGAGGGAGGCCTAGTCGGCTACACCTTC. V gene TRBV4-1 combines with J gene TRBJ1-2; the D is unclear. Trimming pared 0 bases from V and 8 bases from J, leaving 19 bases between. The CDR3 runs 16 residues. Looked up from germline, CDR1 is MGHRA and CDR2 is YSYEKL.

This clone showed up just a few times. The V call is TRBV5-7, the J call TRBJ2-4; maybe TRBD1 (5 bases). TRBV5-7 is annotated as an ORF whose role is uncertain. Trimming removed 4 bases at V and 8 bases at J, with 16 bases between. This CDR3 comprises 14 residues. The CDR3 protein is CASSASSGADIQYF. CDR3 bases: TGTGCCAGCAGCGCTAGTTCTGGGGCGGACATTCAGTACTTC.

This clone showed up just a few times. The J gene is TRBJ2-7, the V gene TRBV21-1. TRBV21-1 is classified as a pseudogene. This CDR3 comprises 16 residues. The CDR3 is CASSPRGQYPSYEQYF. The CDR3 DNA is TGTGCCAGCAGTCCCCGGGGGCAGTACCCCTCCTACGAGCAGTACTTC.

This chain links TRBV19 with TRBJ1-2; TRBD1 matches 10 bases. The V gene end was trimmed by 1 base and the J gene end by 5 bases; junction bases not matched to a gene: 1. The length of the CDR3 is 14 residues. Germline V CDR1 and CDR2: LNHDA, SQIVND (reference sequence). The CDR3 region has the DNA TGTGCCAGTAGTATAGGGACAGGGGGTTATGGCTACACCTTC. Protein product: CASSIGTGGYGYTF.

The chain's CDR3 is CASSETVLAGGAYNEQFF. The CDR3 DNA sequence: TGTGCCAGCAGTGAAACCGTCTTAGCGGGGGGAGCCTACAATGAGCAGTTCTTC. This sequence joins TRBV6-1 and TRBJ2-1; TRBD2 aligns across 10 bases. This CDR3 has 18 residues. Unmatched junction bases numbered 9, after V lost 2 bases and J lost 2 bases. From germline, CDR1 is MNHNS and CDR2 SASEGT.

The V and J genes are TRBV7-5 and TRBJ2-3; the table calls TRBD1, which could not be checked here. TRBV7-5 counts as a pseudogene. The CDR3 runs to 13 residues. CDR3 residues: CASSRQGGDTQYF. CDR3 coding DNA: TGTGCCAGCAGTCGACAGGGCGGAGATACGCAGTATTTT.

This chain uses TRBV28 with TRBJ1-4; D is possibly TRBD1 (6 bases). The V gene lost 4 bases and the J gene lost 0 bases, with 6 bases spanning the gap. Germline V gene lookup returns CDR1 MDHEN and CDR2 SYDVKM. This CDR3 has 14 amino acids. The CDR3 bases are TGTGCCAGCAGTTGGACAGCAACTAATGAAAAACTGTTTTTT. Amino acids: CASSWTATNEKLFF.

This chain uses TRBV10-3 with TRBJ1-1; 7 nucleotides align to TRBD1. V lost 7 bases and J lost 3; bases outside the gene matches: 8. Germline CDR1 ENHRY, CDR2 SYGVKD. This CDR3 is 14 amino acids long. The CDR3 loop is CAIKDRVGHTEAFF. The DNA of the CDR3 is TGTGCCATCAAAGACAGGGTGGGTCACACTGAAGCTTTCTTT.

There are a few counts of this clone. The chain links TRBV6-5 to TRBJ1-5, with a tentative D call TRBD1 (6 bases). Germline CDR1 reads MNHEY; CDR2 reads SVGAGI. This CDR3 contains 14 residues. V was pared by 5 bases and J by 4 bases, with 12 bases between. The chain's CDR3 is CASSETGLNQPQHF. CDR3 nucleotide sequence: TGTGCCAGCAGTGAAACAGGGCTAAATCAGCCCCAGCATTTT.

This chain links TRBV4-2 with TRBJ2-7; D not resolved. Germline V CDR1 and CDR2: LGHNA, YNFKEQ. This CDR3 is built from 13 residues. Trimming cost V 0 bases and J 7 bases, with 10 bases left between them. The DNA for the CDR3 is TGTGCCAGCAGCCAAGATCATCAGCGAGAGCAGTACTTC. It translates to CASSQDHQREQYF.

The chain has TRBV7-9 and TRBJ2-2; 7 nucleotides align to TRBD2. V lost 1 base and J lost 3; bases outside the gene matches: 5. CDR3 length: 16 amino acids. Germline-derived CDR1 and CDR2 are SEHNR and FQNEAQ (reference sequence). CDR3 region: CASSLGRDYYTGELFF. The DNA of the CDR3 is TGTGCCAGCAGCTTAGGCCGGGACTATTACACCGGGGAGCTGTTTTTT.

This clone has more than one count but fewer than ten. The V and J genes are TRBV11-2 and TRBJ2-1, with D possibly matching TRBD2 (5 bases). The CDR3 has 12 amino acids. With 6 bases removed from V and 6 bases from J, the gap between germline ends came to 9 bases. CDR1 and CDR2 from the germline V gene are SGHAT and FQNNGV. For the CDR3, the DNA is TGTGCCAGCAGACGGGGAGTCAATGAGCAGTTCTTC. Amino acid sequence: CASRRGVNEQFF.

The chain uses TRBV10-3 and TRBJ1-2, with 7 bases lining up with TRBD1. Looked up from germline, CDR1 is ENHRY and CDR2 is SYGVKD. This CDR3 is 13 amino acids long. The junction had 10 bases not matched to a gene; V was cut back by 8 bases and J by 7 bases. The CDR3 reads CAIQKQGNIGYTF. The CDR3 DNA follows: TGTGCCATCCAGAAACAGGGGAACATTGGCTACACCTTC.

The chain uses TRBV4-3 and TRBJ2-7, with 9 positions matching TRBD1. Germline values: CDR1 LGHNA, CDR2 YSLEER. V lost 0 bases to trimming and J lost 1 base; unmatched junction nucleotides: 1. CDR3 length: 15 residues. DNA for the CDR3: TGCGCCAGCAGCCAAGAGACAGGGGGTTCCTACGAGCAGTACTTC. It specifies CASSQETGGSYEQYF.

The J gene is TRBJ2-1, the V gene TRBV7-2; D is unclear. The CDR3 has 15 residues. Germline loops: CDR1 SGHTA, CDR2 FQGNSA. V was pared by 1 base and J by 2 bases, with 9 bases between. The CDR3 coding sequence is TGTGCCAGCAGCTTAGAGTGGGCCACCTACAATGAGCAGTTCTTC. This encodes CASSLEWATYNEQFF.

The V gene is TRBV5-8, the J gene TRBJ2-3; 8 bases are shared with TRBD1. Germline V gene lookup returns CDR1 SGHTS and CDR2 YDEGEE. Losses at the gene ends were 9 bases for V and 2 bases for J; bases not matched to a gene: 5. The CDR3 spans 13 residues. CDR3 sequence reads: CAISGQATDTQYF. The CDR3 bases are TGTGCCATCTCGGGACAGGCCACAGATACGCAGTATTTT.

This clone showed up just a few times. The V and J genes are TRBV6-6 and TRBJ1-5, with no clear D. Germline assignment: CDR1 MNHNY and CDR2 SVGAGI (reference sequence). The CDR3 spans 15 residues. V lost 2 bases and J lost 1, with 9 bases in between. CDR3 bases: TGTGCCAGCAGTTACGCGGGAGGCAGCAATCAGCCCCAGCATTTT. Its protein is CASSYAGGSNQPQHF.

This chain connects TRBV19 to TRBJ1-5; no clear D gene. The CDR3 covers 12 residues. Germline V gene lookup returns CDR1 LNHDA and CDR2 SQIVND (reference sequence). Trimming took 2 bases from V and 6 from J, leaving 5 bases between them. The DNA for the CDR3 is TGTGCCAGTAGTATAAAGGGTCAGCCCCAGCATTTT. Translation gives CASSIKGQPQHF.

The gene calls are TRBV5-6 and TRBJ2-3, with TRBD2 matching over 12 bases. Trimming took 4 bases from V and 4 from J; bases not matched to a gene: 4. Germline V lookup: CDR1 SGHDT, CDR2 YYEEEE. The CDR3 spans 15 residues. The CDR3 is CASSVLAGGPDTQYF. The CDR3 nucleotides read TGTGCCAGCAGCGTACTAGCGGGAGGACCAGATACGCAGTATTTT. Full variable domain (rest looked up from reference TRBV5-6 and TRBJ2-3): DAGVTQSPTHLIKTRGQQVTLRCSPKSGHDTVSWYQQALGQGPQFIFQYYEEEERQRGNFPDRFSGHQFPNYSSELNVNALLLGDSALYLCASSVLAGGPDTQYFGPGTRLTVL.